The source of this T cell receptor beta chain is a study of human T cells and chemical hapten exposure. Study-wide findings and caveats: Against controls, expanded TCRs gave rise to significantly more large CDR3 similarity clusters.

The time point here: patch test 1, 2 weeks after DPC sensitization. Treatment: therapeutic diphenylcyclopropenone sensitization with weekly scalp DPC. Donors were 18 to 70-year-old alopecia patients suitable for DPC. This clonotype was detected only a few times. Its antigen is not known. V shed 0 bases and J shed 4 bases, with 8 bases lying between them. Germline assignment: CDR1 LGHNA and CDR2 YSLEER. This CDR3 region has 14 residues. TCRdb called the RACE reads again in MiXCR, with one record for every CDR3 protein. The sample includes 65,000 to 85,000 distinct CDR3 sequences, 10% of them seen just once.

The chain has TRBV4-3 and TRBJ2-3; D is uncertain. The source was whole blood, collected in connection with sensitization to the hapten diphenylcyclopropenone (DPC). This TCR was recovered from a woman aged 50 to 60 with alopecia areata. Some clones in this sample may be carry-over from other donors' samples. In DNA, the CDR3 is TGCGCCAGCAGCCAAGATCCTCGACCAGATACGCAGTATTTT. Amino acid sequence: CASSQDPRPDTQYF.